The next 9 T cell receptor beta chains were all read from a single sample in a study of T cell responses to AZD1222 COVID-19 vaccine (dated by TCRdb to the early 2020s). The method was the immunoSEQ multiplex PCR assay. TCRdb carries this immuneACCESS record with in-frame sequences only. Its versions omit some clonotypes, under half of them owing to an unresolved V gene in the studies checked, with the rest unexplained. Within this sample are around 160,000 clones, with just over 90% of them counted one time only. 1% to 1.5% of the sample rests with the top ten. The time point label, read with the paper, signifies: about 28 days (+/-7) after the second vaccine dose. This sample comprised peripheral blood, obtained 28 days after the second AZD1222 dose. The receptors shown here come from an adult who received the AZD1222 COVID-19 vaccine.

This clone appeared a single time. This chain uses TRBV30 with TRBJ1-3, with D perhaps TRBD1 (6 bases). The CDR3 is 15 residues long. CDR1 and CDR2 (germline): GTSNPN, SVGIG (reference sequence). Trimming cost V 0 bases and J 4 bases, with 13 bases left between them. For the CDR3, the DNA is TGTGCCTGGAGTGTCTTTCAGGGGTTGGGAAACACCATATATTTT. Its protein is CAWSVFQGLGNTIYF.

The CDR3 DNA reads TGTGCCAGCAGTTCCCCAGGGGCGGGAGGAAATACCGGGGAGCTGTTTTTT. Its translation is CASSSPGAGGNTGELFF. The rearrangement joins TRBV6-2 or TRBV6-3 to TRBJ2-2, with 8 bases that match TRBD2. V dropped 4 bases and J dropped 5; count of bases not matched to a gene: 12. CDR1 MNHEY and CDR2 SVGEGT come from the germline V gene. This CDR3 region has 17 residues.

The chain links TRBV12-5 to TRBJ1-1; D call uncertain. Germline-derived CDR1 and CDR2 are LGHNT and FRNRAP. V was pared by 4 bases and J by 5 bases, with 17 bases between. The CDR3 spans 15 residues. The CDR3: CASGYRLTGNTEAFF. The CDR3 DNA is TGTGCTAGTGGTTACCGCCTGACGGGGAATACTGAAGCTTTCTTT. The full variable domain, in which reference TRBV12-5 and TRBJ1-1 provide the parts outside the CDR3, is DARVTQTPRHKVTEMGQEVTMRCQPILGHNTVFWYRQTMMQGLELLAYFRNRAPLDDSGMPKDRFSAEMPDATLATLKIQPSEPRDSAVYFCASGYRLTGNTEAFFGQGTRLTVV.

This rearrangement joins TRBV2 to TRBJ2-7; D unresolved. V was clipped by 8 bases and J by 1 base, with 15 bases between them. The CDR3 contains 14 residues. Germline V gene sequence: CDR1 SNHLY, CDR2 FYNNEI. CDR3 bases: TGTGCCAGCCTTTACAGCACCACTTCCTACGAGCAGTACTTC. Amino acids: CASLYSTTSYEQYF.

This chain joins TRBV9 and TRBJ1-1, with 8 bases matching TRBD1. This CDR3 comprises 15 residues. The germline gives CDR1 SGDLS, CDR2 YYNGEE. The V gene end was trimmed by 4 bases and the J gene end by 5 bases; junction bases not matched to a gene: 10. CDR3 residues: CASSPLDRAATEAFF. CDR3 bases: TGTGCCAGCAGCCCTCTGGACAGGGCAGCGACTGAAGCTTTCTTT.

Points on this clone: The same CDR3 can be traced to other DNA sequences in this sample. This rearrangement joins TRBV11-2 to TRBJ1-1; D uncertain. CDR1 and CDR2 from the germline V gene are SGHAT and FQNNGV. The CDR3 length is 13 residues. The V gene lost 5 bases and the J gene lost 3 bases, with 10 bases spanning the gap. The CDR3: CASSLREDTEAFF. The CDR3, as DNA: TGTGCCAGCAGCCTACGGGAGGACACTGAAGCTTTCTTT.

CDR3 sequence (DNA): TGTGCCAGCAGCCTCGGGACAGGGGACCGGGAGACCCAGTACTTC. The encoded protein is CASSLGTGDRETQYF. The chain combines TRBV5-5 with TRBJ2-5; TRBD1 aligns across 10 bases. The CDR3 extends over 15 amino acids. After removal of 4 bases from V and 5 bases from J, the junction contained 8 bases not matched to a gene. Looked up from germline, CDR1 is SGHKS and CDR2 is YYEKEE (reference sequence).

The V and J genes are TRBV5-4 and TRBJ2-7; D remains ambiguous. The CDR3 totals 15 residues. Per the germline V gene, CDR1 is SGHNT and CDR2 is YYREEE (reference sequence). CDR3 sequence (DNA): TGTGCGCCCACTTTAAACAGTCCCGGTTACTACGAGCAGTACTTC. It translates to CAPTLNSPGYYEQYF.

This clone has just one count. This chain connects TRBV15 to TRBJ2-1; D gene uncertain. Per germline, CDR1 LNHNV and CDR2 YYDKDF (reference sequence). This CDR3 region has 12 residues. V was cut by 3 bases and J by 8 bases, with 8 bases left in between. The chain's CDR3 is CATSSHSDEQFF. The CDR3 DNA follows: TGTGCCACCAGCAGTCATTCGGATGAGCAGTTCTTC.